Each of the 26 T cell receptor beta chains below was sequenced from the same sample in a study of blood T cell repertoires in COVID-19. TCRdb's copy holds only in-frame clones and misses some; the assay was immunoSEQ multiplex PCR. The profile shows some 200,000 clones, around 85% of them singletons. Sequencing used PBMCs or T cells enriched from blood (not recorded which). The receptors were gathered from a woman between 45 and 60 years old in a cohort exposed to, infected with or recovered from COVID-19 (not recorded which).

The V and J genes are TRBV19 and TRBJ1-1; D uncertain. V shed 7 bases and J shed 11 bases, with 17 bases lying between them. The CDR3 runs to 12 residues. CDR1 LNHDA and CDR2 SQIVND come from the germline V gene (reference sequence). CDR3 amino acids: CASKSGSGGAFF. The CDR3 DNA reads TGTGCCAGTAAAAGCGGCTCGGGAGGGGCTTTCTTT.

This CDR3 is CSASIGINQPQHF. Here the CDR3 DNA reads TGCAGTGCTAGTATCGGGATAAATCAGCCCCAGCATTTT. This chain links TRBV20-1 with TRBJ1-5; no definite D call. The CDR3 runs 13 residues. V lost 3 bases and J 4 bases, leaving 10 bases between the germline ends. CDR1 DFQATT and CDR2 SNEGSKA come from the germline V gene (reference sequence).

This chain uses TRBV4-1 with TRBJ2-2, with TRBD1 identical over 9 bases. The CDR3 spans 15 residues. The germline V gene encodes CDR1 MGHRA and CDR2 YSYEKL. V was clipped by 3 bases and J by 3 bases; unmatched bases: 2. The CDR3 reads CASSQGDRDTGELFF. DNA for the CDR3: TGCGCCAGCAGCCAGGGGGACAGGGACACCGGGGAGCTGTTTTTT.

The chain carries TRBV27 and TRBJ1-5; 11 bases match TRBD1. The CDR3 totals 15 residues. Germline lookup yields CDR1 MNHEY and CDR2 SMNVEV (reference sequence). V trimming: 5 bases; J trimming: 4 bases; junction bases outside the gene matches: 4. CDR3 nucleotide sequence: TGTGCCAGCAGTCAGGGGACAGGGGGTAATCAGCCCCAGCATTTT. Translating it yields CASSQGTGGNQPQHF.

This chain connects TRBV6-6 to TRBJ2-7; 7 bases fit TRBD1. This CDR3 contains 15 residues. V gave up 0 bases and J gave up 4 bases; unmatched junction bases: 6. Germline CDR1 MNHNY, CDR2 SVGAGI (reference sequence). CDR3 region: CASSYSSQGDYEQYF. As DNA, the CDR3 is TGTGCCAGCAGTTACTCGAGTCAGGGGGATTACGAGCAGTACTTC.

The V call is TRBV5-6, the J call TRBJ1-2; the D gene is possibly TRBD1 (6 bases). CDR1 is SGHDT, CDR2 YYEEEE, per germline. The length of the CDR3 is 15 residues. V lost 2 bases and J lost 1, with 12 bases in between. The CDR3 here is CASSFRQELNYGYTF. CDR3 bases: TGTGCCAGCAGCTTCAGACAGGAGCTTAACTATGGCTACACCTTC. Complete variable domain (other parts from reference TRBV5-6 and TRBJ1-2): DAGVTQSPTHLIKTRGQQVTLRCSPKSGHDTVSWYQQALGQGPQFIFQYYEEEERQRGNFPDRFSGHQFPNYSSELNVNALLLGDSALYLCASSFRQELNYGYTFGSGTRLTVV.

In nucleotides, the CDR3 is TGTGCCAGCAGCTTGGAGCACAGCCCGAGCAATCAGCCCCAGCATTTT. Translated, it gives CASSLEHSPSNQPQHF. This chain connects TRBV5-5 to TRBJ1-5; D is uncertain. The V and J ends lost 0 bases and 1 base respectively, with 11 bases between them. The CDR3 is 16 residues long. Germline V gene lookup returns CDR1 SGHKS and CDR2 YYEKEE (reference sequence).

V is TRBV4-1 and J is TRBJ1-1; no clear D. Trimming took 1 base from V and 0 from J, leaving 6 bases between them. CDR1 and CDR2 from the germline V gene are MGHRA and YSYEKL. The CDR3 loop spans 14 amino acids. DNA for the CDR3: TGCGCCAGCAGCCAAGCCCCTATGAACACTGAAGCTTTCTTT. As protein: CASSQAPMNTEAFF.

This chain joins TRBV19 and TRBJ2-5; 7 bases are shared with TRBD2. Losses at the gene ends were 3 bases for V and 2 bases for J; bases not matched to a gene: 12. This CDR3 region has 17 residues. Germline assignment: CDR1 LNHDA and CDR2 SQIVND (reference sequence). For the CDR3, the DNA is TGTGCCAGTAGTATCGTGGCTAGCGGTGGAGGACAAGAGACCCAGTACTTC. Amino acids: CASSIVASGGGQETQYF.

The chain uses TRBV4-1 and TRBJ1-2; D is ambiguous. V lost 1 base and J lost 0, with 6 bases in between. The CDR3 loop spans 14 amino acids. CDR1 is MGHRA, CDR2 YSYEKL, per germline. DNA for the CDR3: TGCGCCAGCAGCCAAGGACTCTCTAACTATGGCTACACCTTC. Translating it yields CASSQGLSNYGYTF.

On this clone: The junction departs from germline at one end; a sequencing error may be responsible. The CDR3 region has the DNA TGCGCCAGCAGCCAAGATCAGAGGGTTTTCTCCTTC. It codes for CASSQDQRVFSF. V is TRBV4-1 and J is TRBJ1-2; no reliable D call. This CDR3 region has 12 residues. CDR1 is MGHRA and CDR2 is YSYEKL in the germline V gene.

This rearrangement joins TRBV5-8 to TRBJ1-5; D not certain. Trimming shortened V by 4 bases and J by 5 bases, and 13 bases separated the two germline ends. Germline loops: CDR1 SGHTS, CDR2 YDEGEE. The CDR3 is 14 amino acids. The CDR3 here is CASSLMGRDQPQHF. The DNA of the CDR3 is TGTGCCAGCAGCCTAATGGGGAGGGATCAGCCCCAGCATTTT.

The chain couples TRBV9 to TRBJ1-3; a possible D gene is TRBD1 (5 bases). CDR1 and CDR2 from the germline V gene are SGDLS and YYNGEE. Trimming left V 0 bases short and J 2 bases short, with 18 bases between. This CDR3 comprises 18 residues. The CDR3 is CASSVVYGGTDPGNTIYF. The CDR3 coding sequence is TGTGCCAGCAGCGTAGTCTATGGGGGGACCGACCCTGGAAACACCATATATTTT. Full variable domain (missing parts from reference TRBV9 and TRBJ1-3): DSGVTQTPKHLITATGQRVTLRCSPRSGDLSVYWYQQSLDQGLQFLIQYYNGEERAKGNILERFSAQQFPDLHSELNLSSLELGDSALYFCASSVVYGGTDPGNTIYFGEGSWLTVV.

The J gene is TRBJ1-2, the V gene TRBV4-3; D is possibly TRBD1 (5 bases). The CDR3 contains 17 residues. Germline CDR1 and CDR2: LGHNA and YSLEER. With 3 bases removed from V and 1 base from J, the gap between germline ends came to 18 bases. The chain's CDR3 is CASSQAPAGQVNYGYTF. Here the CDR3 DNA reads TGCGCCAGCAGCCAGGCCCCGGCAGGGCAAGTTAACTATGGCTACACCTTC.

The J gene is TRBJ2-5, the V gene TRBV24-1; 12 bases agree with TRBD1. The CDR3 is made up of 16 amino acids. CDR1 and CDR2 (germline): KGHDR, SFDVKD. V shed 6 bases, J shed 1 base, and the junction held 5 bases outside the gene matches. CDR3 in amino acids: CATSQGQGAPQETQYF. Here the CDR3 DNA reads TGTGCCACCAGTCAGGGACAGGGGGCTCCCCAAGAGACCCAGTACTTC.

The chain carries TRBV5-8 and TRBJ1-5; D is perhaps TRBD1 (5 bases). CDR1 and CDR2 from the germline V gene are SGHTS and YDEGEE. The CDR3 length is 13 residues. The V end was cut by 4 bases, the J end by 7 bases, with 12 bases between. CDR3 DNA: TGTGCCAGCAGCGTCGTGGAGGGGCAGCCCCAGCATTTT. Translated: CASSVVEGQPQHF.

The chain joins TRBV11-3 to TRBJ2-7; 10 bases match TRBD1. The CDR3 extends over 16 amino acids. Germline trimming cut 5 bases from V and 5 bases from J; bases unmatched to any gene: 12. Germline V CDR1 and CDR2: SGHNT, YENEEA. CDR3 coding DNA: TGTGCCAGCAGCCGGACAAGGACAGGGGGGACTAACGAGCAGTACTTC. Protein product: CASSRTRTGGTNEQYF.

The chain has TRBV9 and TRBJ2-7; 9 positions match TRBD1. V shed 2 bases, J shed 5 bases, and the junction held 17 bases outside the gene matches. The CDR3 extends over 18 amino acids. Germline CDR1 is SGDLS and CDR2 is YYNGEE. CDR3: CASSVKDRGSRGFDEQYF. The CDR3 region has the DNA TGTGCCAGCAGCGTGAAGGACAGGGGCTCCCGGGGGTTCGACGAGCAGTACTTC.

The J gene is TRBJ2-3, the V gene TRBV29-1; 11 nucleotides align to TRBD2. From germline, CDR1 is SQVTM and CDR2 ANQGSEA. This CDR3 has 14 residues. Trimming removed 5 bases from V and 6 bases from J; junction bases left unmatched: 7. The CDR3 coding sequence is TGCAGCGTTTCGCTAGCGGGGGGAACCGATACGCAGTATTTT. Translated: CSVSLAGGTDTQYF.

This clone was observed a single time. V gene TRBV11-2 combines with J gene TRBJ1-1; D is unresolved. Germline loops: CDR1 SGHAT, CDR2 FQNNGV. The ends were cut back, 0 bases at V and 3 bases at J, with 11 bases in the middle. The CDR3 runs to 15 residues. The CDR3 nucleotides read TGTGCCAGCAGCTTAGACCCCAGGCTGCACACTGAAGCTTTCTTT. Its translation is CASSLDPRLHTEAFF.

This clone has only one observation. This chain joins TRBV15 and TRBJ1-1, with TRBD1 identical over 8 bases. The CDR3 length is 15 residues. Unmatched junction bases numbered 2, after V lost 1 base and J lost 1 base. Germline CDR1 LNHNV, CDR2 YYDKDF (reference sequence). The CDR3 sequence is CATSRGGTGNTEAFF. The CDR3 DNA reads TGTGCCACCAGCAGAGGCGGGACAGGGAACACTGAAGCTTTCTTT.

This chain connects TRBV4-2 to TRBJ2-7; possible D gene TRBD2, 6 bases. CDR1 and CDR2 from the germline V gene are LGHNA and YNFKEQ. Deletions cut 3 bases from V and 6 bases from J, with 15 bases between. CDR3 size: 14 residues. The CDR3 loop is CASSQGGGATEQYF. The CDR3 DNA sequence: TGTGCCAGCAGCCAGGGTGGCGGGGCAACCGAGCAGTACTTC.

The chain couples TRBV28 to TRBJ1-4; 7 positions match TRBD1. The junction had 3 bases not matched to a gene; V was cut back by 4 bases and J by 7 bases. CDR3 length equals 13 residues. Germline V gene lookup returns CDR1 MDHEN and CDR2 SYDVKM. CDR3 residues: CASSSGDSEKLFF. The CDR3 DNA reads as TGTGCCAGCAGTTCAGGGGACAGTGAAAAACTGTTTTTT.

The chain combines TRBV3-1 (or the pseudogene TRBV3-2) with TRBJ2-3; 8 nucleotides agree with TRBD2. Germline V gene data show CDR1 as LGHDT and CDR2 as YNNKEL (reference sequence). The CDR3 covers 15 residues. Trimming removed 2 bases from V and 2 bases from J; junction bases left unmatched: 3. In DNA, the CDR3 is TGTGCCAGCAGCCAAATAGCGGGGTACACAGATACGCAGTATTTT. This encodes CASSQIAGYTDTQYF.

The chain couples TRBV5-1 to TRBJ2-1; 7 nucleotides line up with TRBD1. This CDR3 contains 12 residues. The V gene's germline CDR1 is SGHRS and CDR2 YFSETQ. Trimming took 4 bases from V and 9 from J; bases not matched to a gene: 4. CDR3 nucleotides: TGCGCCAGCAGCCTGGACAGGAGTGAGCAGTTCTTC. Translating gives CASSLDRSEQFF.

In this sample, this clone turned up a few times. The rearrangement uses TRBV7-2 and TRBJ1-5, with D unresolved. There are 12 residues in the CDR3. Germline V CDR1 and CDR2: SGHTA, FQGNSA. V lost 0 bases to trimming and J lost 5 bases, with 2 bases between them. CDR3 coding DNA: TGTGCCAGCAGCTTAGCCTATCAGCCCCAGCATTTT. This sequence encodes CASSLAYQPQHF.